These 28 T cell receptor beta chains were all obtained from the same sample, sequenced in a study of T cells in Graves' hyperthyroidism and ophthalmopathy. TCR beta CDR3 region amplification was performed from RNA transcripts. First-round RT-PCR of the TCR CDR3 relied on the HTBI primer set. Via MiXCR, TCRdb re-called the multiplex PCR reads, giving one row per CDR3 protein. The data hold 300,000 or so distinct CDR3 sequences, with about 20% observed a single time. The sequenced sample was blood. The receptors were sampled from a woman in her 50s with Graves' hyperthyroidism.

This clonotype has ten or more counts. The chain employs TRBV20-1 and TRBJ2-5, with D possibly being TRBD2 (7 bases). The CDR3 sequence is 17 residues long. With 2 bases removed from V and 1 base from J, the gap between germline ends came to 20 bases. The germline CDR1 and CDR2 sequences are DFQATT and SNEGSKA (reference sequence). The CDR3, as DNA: TGCAGTGCTAGACACCCTTGGGCGGGGGCGGCCCAAGAGACCCAGTACTTC. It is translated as CSARHPWAGAAQETQYF.

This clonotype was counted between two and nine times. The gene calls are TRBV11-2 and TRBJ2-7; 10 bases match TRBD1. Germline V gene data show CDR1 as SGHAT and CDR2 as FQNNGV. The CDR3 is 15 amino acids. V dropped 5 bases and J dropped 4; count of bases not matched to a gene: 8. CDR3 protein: CASSNTGTGVYEQYF. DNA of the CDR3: TGTGCCAGCAGCAATACCGGGACAGGGGTTTACGAGCAGTACTTC.

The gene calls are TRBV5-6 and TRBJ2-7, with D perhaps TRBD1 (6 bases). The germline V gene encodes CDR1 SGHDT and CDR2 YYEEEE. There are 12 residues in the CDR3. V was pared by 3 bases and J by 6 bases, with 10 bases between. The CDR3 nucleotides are TGTGCCAGCAGCTACGGACAGTCCGAGCAGTACGTC. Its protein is CASSYGQSEQYV.

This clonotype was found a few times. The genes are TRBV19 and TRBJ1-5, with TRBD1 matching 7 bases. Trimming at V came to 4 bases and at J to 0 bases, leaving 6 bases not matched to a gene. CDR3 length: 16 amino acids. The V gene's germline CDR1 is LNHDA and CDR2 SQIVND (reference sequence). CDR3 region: CASSTYRGHSNQPQHF. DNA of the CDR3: TGTGCCAGTAGTACTTACAGGGGCCATAGCAATCAGCCCCAGCATTTT.

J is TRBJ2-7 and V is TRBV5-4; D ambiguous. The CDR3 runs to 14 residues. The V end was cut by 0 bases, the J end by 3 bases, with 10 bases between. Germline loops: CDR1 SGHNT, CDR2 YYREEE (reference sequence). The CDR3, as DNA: TGTGCCAGCAGCTTGGCCGGATCCTACTACGAGCAGTACGTC. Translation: CASSLAGSYYEQYV.

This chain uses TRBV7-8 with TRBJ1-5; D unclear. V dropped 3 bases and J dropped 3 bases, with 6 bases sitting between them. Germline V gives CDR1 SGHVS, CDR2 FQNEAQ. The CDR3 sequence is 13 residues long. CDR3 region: CASSFGFNQPQHF. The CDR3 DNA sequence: TGTGCCAGCAGCTTCGGATTCAATCAGCCCCAGCATTTT.

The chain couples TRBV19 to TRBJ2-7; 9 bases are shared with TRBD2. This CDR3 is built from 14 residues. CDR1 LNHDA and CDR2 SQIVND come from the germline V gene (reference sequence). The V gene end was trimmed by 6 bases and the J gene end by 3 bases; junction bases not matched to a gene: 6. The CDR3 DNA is TGTGCCAGTAGCGCCGGGACTAGCCTCTACGAGCAGTACTTC. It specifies CASSAGTSLYEQYF.

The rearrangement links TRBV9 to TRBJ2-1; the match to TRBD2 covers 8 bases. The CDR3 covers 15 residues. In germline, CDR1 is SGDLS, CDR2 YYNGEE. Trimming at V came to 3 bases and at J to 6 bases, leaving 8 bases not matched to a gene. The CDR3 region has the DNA TGTGCCAGCAGCGCCGCGGGACTAGTAGGCAATGAGCAGTTCTTC. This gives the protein CASSAAGLVGNEQFF.

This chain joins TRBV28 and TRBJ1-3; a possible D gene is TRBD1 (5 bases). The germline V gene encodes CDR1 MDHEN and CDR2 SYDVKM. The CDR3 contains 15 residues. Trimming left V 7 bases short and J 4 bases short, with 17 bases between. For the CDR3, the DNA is TGTGCCAGCACCGAGGGACTCCTAGGGGGAAACACCATATATTTT. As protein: CASTEGLLGGNTIYF. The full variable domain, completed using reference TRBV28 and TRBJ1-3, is DVKVTQSSRYLVKRTGEKVFLECVQDMDHENMFWYRQDPGLGLRLIYFSYDVKMKEKGDIPEGYSVSREKKERFSLILESASTNQTSMYLCASTEGLLGGNTIYFGEGSWLTVV.

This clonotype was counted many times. CDR3 residues: CATSRRQTPYNEQFF. The CDR3 region has the DNA TGTGCCACCAGCAGACGACAGACTCCCTACAATGAGCAGTTCTTC. The chain uses TRBV15 and TRBJ2-1; TRBD1 is a possible D gene (5 bases). The CDR3 is made up of 15 amino acids. V lost 2 bases and J lost 2, with 10 bases in between. CDR1 and CDR2 from the germline V gene are LNHNV and YYDKDF (reference sequence).

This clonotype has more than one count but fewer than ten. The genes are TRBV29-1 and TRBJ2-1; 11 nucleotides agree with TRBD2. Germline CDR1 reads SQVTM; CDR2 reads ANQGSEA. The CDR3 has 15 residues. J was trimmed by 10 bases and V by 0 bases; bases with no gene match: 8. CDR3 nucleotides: TGCAGCGTTGAAGAAGGTAGCGGGAGGGCGGGGGAGCAGTTCTTC. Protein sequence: CSVEEGSGRAGEQFF.

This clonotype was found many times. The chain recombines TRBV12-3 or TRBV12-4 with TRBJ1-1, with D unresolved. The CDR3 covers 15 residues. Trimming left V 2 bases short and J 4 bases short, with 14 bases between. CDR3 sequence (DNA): TGTGCCAGCAGTTTATACTTCGGCCAGGCCACTGAAGCTTTCTTT. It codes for CASSLYFGQATEAFF.

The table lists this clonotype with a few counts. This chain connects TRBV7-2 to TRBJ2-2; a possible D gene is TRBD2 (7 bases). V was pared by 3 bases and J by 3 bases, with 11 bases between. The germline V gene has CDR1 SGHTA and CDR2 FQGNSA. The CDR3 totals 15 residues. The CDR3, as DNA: TGTGCCAGCAGCTTCTTGGGGGGGCACACCGGGGAGCTGTTTTTT. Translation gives CASSFLGGHTGELFF.

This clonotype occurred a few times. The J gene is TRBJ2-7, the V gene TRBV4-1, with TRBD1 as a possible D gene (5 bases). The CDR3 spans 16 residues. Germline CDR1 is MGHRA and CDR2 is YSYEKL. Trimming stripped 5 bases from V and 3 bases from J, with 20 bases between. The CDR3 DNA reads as TGCGCCAGCAGCACGCCCCAGGGAACCTCATTCTACGAGCAGTACTTC. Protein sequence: CASSTPQGTSFYEQYF.

CDR3 sequence reads: CASSQPTGTPYNEQYF. In nucleotides, the CDR3 is TGTGCCAGCAGCCAACCTACAGGAACCCCCTACAATGAGCAGTACTTC. The rearrangement joins TRBV11-3 to TRBJ2-1; a weak D match, TRBD1 (5 bases). The better agreement between TRBJ2-7 and the DNA end casts doubt on the J call. This CDR3 is 16 amino acids long. Germline-derived CDR1 and CDR2 are SGHNT and YENEEA.

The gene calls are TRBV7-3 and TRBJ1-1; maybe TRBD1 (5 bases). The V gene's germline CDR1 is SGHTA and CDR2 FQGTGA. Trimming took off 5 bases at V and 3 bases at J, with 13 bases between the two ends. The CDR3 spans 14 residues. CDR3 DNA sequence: TGTGCCAGCAGCCGGGACGGGGAGGACACTGAAGCTTTCTTT. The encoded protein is CASSRDGEDTEAFF.

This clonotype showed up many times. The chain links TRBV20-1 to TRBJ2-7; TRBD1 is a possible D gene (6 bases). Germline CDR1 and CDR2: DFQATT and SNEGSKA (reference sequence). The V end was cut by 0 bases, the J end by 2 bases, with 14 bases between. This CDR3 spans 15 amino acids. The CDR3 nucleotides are TGCAGTGCTAGAGATGGGGGCGGTCCCGCCTACGAGCAGTACTTC. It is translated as CSARDGGGPAYEQYF.

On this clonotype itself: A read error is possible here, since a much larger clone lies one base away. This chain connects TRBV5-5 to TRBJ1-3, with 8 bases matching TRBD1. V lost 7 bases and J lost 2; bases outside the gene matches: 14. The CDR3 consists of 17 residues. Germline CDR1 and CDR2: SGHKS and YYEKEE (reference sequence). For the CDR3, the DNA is TGTGCCAGCGGCCTAACCGGGACAGGTTCACCTGGAAACACCATATATTTT. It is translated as CASGLTGTGSPGNTIYF.

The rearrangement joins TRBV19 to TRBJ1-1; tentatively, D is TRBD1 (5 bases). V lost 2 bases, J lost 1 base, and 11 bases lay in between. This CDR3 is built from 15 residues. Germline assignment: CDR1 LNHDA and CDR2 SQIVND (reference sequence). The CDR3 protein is CASSISHGGNTEAFF. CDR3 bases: TGTGCCAGTAGTATATCCCACGGGGGGAACACTGAAGCTTTCTTT.

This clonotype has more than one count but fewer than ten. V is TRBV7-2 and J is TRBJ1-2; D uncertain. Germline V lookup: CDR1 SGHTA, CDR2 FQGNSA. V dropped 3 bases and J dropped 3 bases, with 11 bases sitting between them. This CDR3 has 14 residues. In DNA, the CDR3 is TGTGCCAGCAGCTTCCACAGCCCTCACTATGGCTACACCTTC. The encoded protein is CASSFHSPHYGYTF.

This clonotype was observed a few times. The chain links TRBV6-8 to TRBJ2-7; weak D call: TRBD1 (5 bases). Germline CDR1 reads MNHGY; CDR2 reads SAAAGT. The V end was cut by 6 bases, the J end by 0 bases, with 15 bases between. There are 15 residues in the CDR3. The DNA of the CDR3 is TGTGCCAGCAGCGACAGACATTCGCTCTCCTACGAGCAGTACGTC. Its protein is CASSDRHSLSYEQYV.

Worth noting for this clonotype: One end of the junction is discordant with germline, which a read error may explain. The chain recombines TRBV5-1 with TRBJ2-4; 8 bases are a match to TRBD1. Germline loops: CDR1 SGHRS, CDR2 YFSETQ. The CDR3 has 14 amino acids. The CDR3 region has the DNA TGCGCCAGCTCACCAGGACAGGGCCCAAACACTCAGTACTTC. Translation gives CASSPGQGPNTQYF. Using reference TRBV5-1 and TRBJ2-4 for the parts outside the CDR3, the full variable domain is KAGVTQTPRYLIKTRGQQVTLSCSPISGHRSVSWYQQTPGQGLQFLFEYFSETQRNKGNFPGRFSGRQFSNSRSEMNVSTLELGDSALYLCASSPGQGPNTQYFGAGTRLSVL.

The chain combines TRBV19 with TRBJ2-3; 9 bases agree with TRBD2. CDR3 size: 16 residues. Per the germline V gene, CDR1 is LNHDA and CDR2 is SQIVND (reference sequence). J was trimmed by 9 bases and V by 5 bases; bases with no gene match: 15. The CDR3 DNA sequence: TGTGCCAGTAGTCCGTTAGCGGGAGTAGCACAGACAACGCAGTATTTT. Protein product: CASSPLAGVAQTTQYF.

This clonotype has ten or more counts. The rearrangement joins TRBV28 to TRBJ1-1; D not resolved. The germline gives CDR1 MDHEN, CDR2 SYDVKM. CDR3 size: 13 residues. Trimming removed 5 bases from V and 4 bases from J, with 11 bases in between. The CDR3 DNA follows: TGTGCCAGCAGTACGAGTGGGAGCACTGAAGCTTTCTTT. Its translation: CASSTSGSTEAFF.

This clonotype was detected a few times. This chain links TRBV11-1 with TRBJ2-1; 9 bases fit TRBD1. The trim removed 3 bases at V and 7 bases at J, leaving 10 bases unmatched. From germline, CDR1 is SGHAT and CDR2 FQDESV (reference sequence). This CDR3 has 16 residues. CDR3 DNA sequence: TGTGCCAGCAGCTTTCTCACGACAGGGGGGCGGAATGAGCAGTTCTTC. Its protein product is CASSFLTTGGRNEQFF.

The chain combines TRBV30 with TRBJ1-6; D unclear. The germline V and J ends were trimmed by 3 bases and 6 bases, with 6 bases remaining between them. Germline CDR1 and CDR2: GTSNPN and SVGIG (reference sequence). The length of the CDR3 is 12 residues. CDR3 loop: CAWRWGNSPLHF. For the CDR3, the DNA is TGTGCCTGGAGATGGGGTAATTCACCCCTCCACTTT. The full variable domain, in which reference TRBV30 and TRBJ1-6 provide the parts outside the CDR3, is SQTIHQWPATLVQPVGSPLSLECTVEGTSNPNLYWYRQAAGRGLQLLFYSVGIGQISSEVPQNLSASRPQDRQFILSSKKLLLSDSGFYLCAWRWGNSPLHFGNGTRLTVT.

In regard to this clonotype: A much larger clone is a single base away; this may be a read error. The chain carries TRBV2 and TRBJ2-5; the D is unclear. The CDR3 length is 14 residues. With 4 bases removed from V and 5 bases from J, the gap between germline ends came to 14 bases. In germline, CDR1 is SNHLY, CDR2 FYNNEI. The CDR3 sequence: CASSGFPNGETQYF. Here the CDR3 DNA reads TGTGCCAGCAGTGGGTTCCCTAATGGCGAGACCCAGTACTTC.

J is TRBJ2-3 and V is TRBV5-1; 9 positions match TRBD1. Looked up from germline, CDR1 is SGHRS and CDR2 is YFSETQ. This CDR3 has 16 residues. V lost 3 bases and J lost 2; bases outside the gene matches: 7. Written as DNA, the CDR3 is TGCGCCAGCAGCTCAGGGACAGGGTTAGTCACAGATACGCAGTATTTT. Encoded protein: CASSSGTGLVTDTQYF.